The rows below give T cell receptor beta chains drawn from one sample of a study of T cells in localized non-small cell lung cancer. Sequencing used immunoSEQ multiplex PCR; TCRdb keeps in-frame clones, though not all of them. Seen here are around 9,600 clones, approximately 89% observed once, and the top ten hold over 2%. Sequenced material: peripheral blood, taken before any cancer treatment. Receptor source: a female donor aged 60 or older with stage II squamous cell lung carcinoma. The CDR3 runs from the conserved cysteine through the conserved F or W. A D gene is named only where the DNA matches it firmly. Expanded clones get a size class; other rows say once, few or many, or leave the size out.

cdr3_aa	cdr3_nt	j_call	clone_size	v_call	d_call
CASSTGATRGGYGYTF	TGTGCCAGTAGTACCGGCGCGACCAGGGGAGGCTATGGCTACACCTTC	TRBJ1-2	NA	TRBV19	NA
CASQGKGYNYGYTF	TGTGCCAGCCAGGGCAAGGGGTATAACTATGGCTACACCTTC	TRBJ1-2	once	TRBV5-6	NA
CASSLAATGGGGYTF	TGCGCCAGCAGCTTGGCAGCGACAGGGGGCGGCGGCTACACCTTC	TRBJ1-2	NA	TRBV5-1	TRBD1
CASSDLAGYNEQFF	TGTGCCAGCAGCGATCTAGCGGGCTACAATGAGCAGTTCTTC	TRBJ2-1	NA	TRBV7-9	TRBD2
CASSLIASLSGNTIYF	TGTGCCAGCAGCTTGATTGCGAGTCTCTCTGGAAACACCATATATTTT	TRBJ1-3	NA	TRBV11-2	NA
CASSPGTLKETQYF	TGCGCCAGCAGCCCGGGGACTCTTAAAGAGACCCAGTACTTC	TRBJ2-5	NA	TRBV5-1	NA
CASSQRLSLEAQYF	TGTGCCAGCAGTCAACGACTGAGTTTGGAGGCCCAGTACTTC	TRBJ2-5	NA	TRBV27	NA
CSIWAAGREEKLFF	TGCAGCATTTGGGCCGCCGGGAGAGAAGAAAAACTGTTTTTT	TRBJ1-4	NA	TRBV29-1	NA
CASSFGTGGEAFF	TGTGCCAGCAGTTTTGGGACAGGGGGCGAGGCTTTCTTT	TRBJ1-1	NA	TRBV27	TRBD1
CASSPPLQGVGYGYTF	TGTGCCAGCTCACCTCCCCTCCAAGGGGTTGGGTATGGCTACACCTTC	TRBJ1-2	NA	TRBV18	NA
CASSLLGSPLHF	TGTGCCAGCAGTTTACTAGGATCACCCCTCCACTTT	TRBJ1-6	few	TRBV28	NA
CASSPRTGSREKLFF	TGTGCCAGTAGTCCAAGGACAGGGTCGAGAGAAAAACTGTTTTTT	TRBJ1-4	few	TRBV19	TRBD1
CASKGTVGGTEAFF	TGCGCCAGCAAGGGAACGGTCGGCGGCACTGAAGCTTTCTTT	TRBJ1-1	NA	TRBV5-1	NA
CASSNYREWSEQYF	TGTGCCAGTAGTAACTACAGGGAATGGAGCGAGCAGTACTTC	TRBJ2-7	once	TRBV19	NA
CASSPPNKFQGVNIQYF	TGTGCCAGCTCACCACCGAATAAGTTCCAGGGGGTGAACATTCAGTACTTC	TRBJ2-4	once	TRBV18	TRBD1
CASSLQVSSYEQYF	TGCGCCAGCAGCTTACAGGTTAGCTCCTACGAGCAGTACTTC	TRBJ2-7	NA	TRBV5-1	NA
CATRTGLGGYTF	TGTGCCACCAGGACCGGGCTGGGGGGCTACACCTTC	TRBJ1-2	NA	TRBV6-5	NA
CASIGDPRNRNQPQHF	TGTGCCAGTATCGGGGATCCTCGGAATCGCAATCAGCCCCAGCATTTT	TRBJ1-5	NA	TRBV19	NA
CATSRDNNREREQYF	TGTGCCACCAGCAGAGATAACAACAGGGAAAGGGAGCAGTACTTC	TRBJ2-7	NA	TRBV15	NA
CASKKTAGAYNEQFF	TGTGCCAGCAAAAAAACAGCGGGGGCGTACAATGAGCAGTTCTTC	TRBJ2-1	NA	TRBV6-1	TRBD2
CASAAGASLETQYF	TGTGCCAGCGCCGCGGGGGCTAGTTTGGAGACCCAGTACTTC	TRBJ2-5	NA	TRBV28	NA
CASQSSYEQYF	TGTGCCAGTCAATCATCCTACGAGCAGTACTTC	TRBJ2-7	NA	TRBV19	NA
CAIRRQGLSGNTIYF	TGTGCCATCCGACGACAGGGACTCTCTGGAAACACCATATATTTT	TRBJ1-3	NA	TRBV10-3	TRBD1
CASSGGLAGGGELFF	TGTGCCAGCAGTGGAGGACTAGCGGGGGGAGGGGAGCTGTTTTTT	TRBJ2-2	NA	TRBV2	TRBD2
CASSPPGTNGYTF	TGTGCCAGCTCACCCCCCGGGACAAATGGCTACACCTTC	TRBJ1-2	NA	TRBV18	NA
CASSQDLYEAFF	TGCGCCAGCAGCCAAGATCTCTATGAAGCTTTCTTT	TRBJ1-1	NA	TRBV4-1	NA
CASSSGLIRAFF	TGTGCCAGCAGTTCCGGCTTGATCCGAGCTTTCTTT	TRBJ1-1	NA	TRBV28	NA
CASRDRTNTEAFF	TGTGCCAGCAGGGACAGGACAAACACTGAAGCTTTCTTT	TRBJ1-1	NA	TRBV6-4	TRBD1